This T cell receptor (beta chain) was captured in a study of blood T cell repertoires in COVID-19. Cohort assignment relied on participant-reported clinical history. Within 2 weeks of study entry, exposed participants had contacted a PCR-confirmed or clinician-diagnosed COVID-19 case. Germline V gene lookup returns CDR1 SNHLY and CDR2 FYNNEI. The germline V and J ends were trimmed by 7 bases and 4 bases, with 10 bases remaining between them. The CDR3 covers 12 residues. Here immunoSEQ multiplex PCR was the method, and the copy in TCRdb shows in-frame clones only, minus some. The table has fewer than 300,000 clones, roughly 80% seen once.

The sequenced material came from PBMCs or T cells enriched from blood (not recorded which). The rearrangement joins TRBV2 to TRBJ2-5; possibly TRBD1 for D (5 bases). The sequence came from a man aged 40-50 years who had been exposed to COVID-19. The CDR3 region has the DNA TGTGCCAGCAAGGGGCTGGGAGAGACCCAGTACTTC. The encoded protein is CASKGLGETQYF.